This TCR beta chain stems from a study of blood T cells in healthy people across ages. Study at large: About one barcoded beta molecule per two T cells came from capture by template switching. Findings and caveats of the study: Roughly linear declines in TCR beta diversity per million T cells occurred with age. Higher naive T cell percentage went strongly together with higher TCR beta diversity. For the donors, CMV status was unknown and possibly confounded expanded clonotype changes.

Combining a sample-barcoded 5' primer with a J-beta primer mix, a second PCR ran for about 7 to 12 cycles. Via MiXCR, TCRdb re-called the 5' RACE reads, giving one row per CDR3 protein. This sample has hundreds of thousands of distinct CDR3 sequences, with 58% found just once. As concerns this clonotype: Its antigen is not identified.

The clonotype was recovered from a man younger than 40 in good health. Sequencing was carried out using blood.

For the CDR3, the DNA is TGTGCCAGCAGCTTGAATCAGGGTGGAGAAAAACTGTTTTTT. Its protein is CASSLNQGGEKLFF. This chain links TRBV7-2 with TRBJ1-4; perhaps TRBD1 as D (5 bases). The CDR3 is 14 amino acids. Per the germline V gene, CDR1 is SGHTA and CDR2 is FQGNSA. The ends were cut back, 3 bases at V and 8 bases at J, with 13 bases in the middle. Full variable domain (remainder filled in from reference TRBV7-2 and TRBJ1-4): GAGVSQSPSNKVTEKGKDVELRCDPISGHTALYWYRQSLGQGLEFLIYFQGNSAPDKSGLPSDRFSAERTGGSVSTLTIQRTQQEDSAVYLCASSLNQGGEKLFFGSGTQLSVL.